One sample yielded the 16 T cell receptor beta chains listed below, sequenced in a study of cytomegalovirus exposure and HLA in healthy donors. PCR employed 60 Vbeta and 13 Jbeta primers. Method: immunoSEQ multiplex PCR; TCRdb's copy keeps in-frame clones and lacks some. This table has approximately 150,000 clones, 65% to 85% appearing once. The sequencing sample was made of PBMCs. Every receptor here comes from a man in his fifties or sixties in good health and CMV-seronegative.

The V gene is TRBV15, the J gene TRBJ1-1, with D possibly being TRBD1 (5 bases). V lost 4 bases and J lost 8, with 14 bases in between. The CDR3 contains 13 residues. CDR1 and CDR2 (germline): LNHNV, YYDKDF (reference sequence). The CDR3 protein is CATSKPTAIEAFF. DNA of the CDR3: TGTGCCACCAGCAAACCGACAGCCATAGAAGCTTTCTTT.

The chain links TRBV5-4 to TRBJ1-2; 7 bases are a match to TRBD1. Germline trimming cut 4 bases from V and 4 bases from J; bases unmatched to any gene: 13. This CDR3 has 16 residues. Germline V gene lookup returns CDR1 SGHNT and CDR2 YYREEE (reference sequence). The CDR3 protein is CASSAPGQSRLYGYTF. DNA of the CDR3: TGTGCCAGCAGCGCGCCGGGACAGAGCCGTCTCTATGGCTACACCTTC.

The chain uses TRBV7-2 and TRBJ2-5; 8 bases line up with TRBD2. The germline CDR1 and CDR2 sequences are SGHTA and FQGNSA. After removal of 2 bases from V and 5 bases from J, the junction contained 4 bases not matched to a gene. The CDR3 loop spans 14 amino acids. The CDR3 spells CASSLKREMETQYF. As DNA, the CDR3 is TGTGCCAGCAGCTTAAAGCGGGAGATGGAGACCCAGTACTTC. The full variable domain, rest sourced from reference TRBV7-2 and TRBJ2-5, is GAGVSQSPSNKVTEKGKDVELRCDPISGHTALYWYRQSLGQGLEFLIYFQGNSAPDKSGLPSDRFSAERTGGSVSTLTIQRTQQEDSAVYLCASSLKREMETQYFGPGTRLLVL.

The chain has TRBV5-4 and TRBJ1-1; no clear D. The CDR3 runs 14 residues. The V and J ends lost 4 bases and 0 bases respectively, with 10 bases between them. CDR1 and CDR2 from the germline V gene are SGHNT and YYREEE (reference sequence). Written as DNA, the CDR3 is TGTGCCAGCAGCATACAGAAGATGAACACTGAAGCTTTCTTT. Translated: CASSIQKMNTEAFF. Using reference TRBV5-4 and TRBJ1-1 for the parts outside the CDR3, the full variable domain is ETGVTQSPTHLIKTRGQQVTLRCSSQSGHNTVSWYQQALGQGPQFIFQYYREEENGRGNFPPRFSGLQFPNYSSELNVNALELDDSALYLCASSIQKMNTEAFFGQGTRLTVV.

The V call is TRBV9, the J call TRBJ2-5; 9 positions match TRBD2. This CDR3 contains 17 residues. Germline V CDR1 and CDR2: SGDLS, YYNGEE. V was clipped by 0 bases and J by 4 bases; unmatched bases: 10. CDR3 protein: CASSVGGAGGSRETQYF. CDR3 DNA: TGTGCCAGCAGCGTAGGTGGTGCGGGAGGGTCCCGAGAGACCCAGTACTTC.

The rearrangement links TRBV6-1 to TRBJ1-1, with D tentatively TRBD1 (6 bases). This CDR3 contains 14 residues. The germline V and J ends were trimmed by 5 bases and 3 bases, with 13 bases remaining between them. The germline V gene has CDR1 MNHNS and CDR2 SASEGT. The CDR3 sequence is CASSKRGRDTEAFF. The CDR3 DNA reads TGTGCCAGCAGTAAAAGGGGGAGGGACACTGAAGCTTTCTTT.

This clone was found a few times. The gene calls are TRBV7-9 and TRBJ2-5, with 12 bases fitting TRBD2. V shed 5 bases, J shed 5 bases, and the junction held 6 bases outside the gene matches. The CDR3 extends over 15 amino acids. Germline V gene sequence: CDR1 SEHNR, CDR2 FQNEAQ (reference sequence). The CDR3 loop is CASSGTLAGGETQYF. CDR3 DNA sequence: TGTGCCAGCAGCGGTACCCTAGCGGGGGGGGAGACCCAGTACTTC.

Regarding this clone: The junction shows a germline mismatch at one end, possibly a read error. In the same sample, other DNA sequences code for this CDR3. CDR3 in amino acids: CASSPSGGEAEAFF. CDR3 in DNA: TGCGCCAGCAGTCCCTCGGGGGGGGAGGCTGAAGCTTTCTTT. The gene calls are TRBV28 and TRBJ1-1; the D gene is possibly TRBD1 (5 bases). The CDR3 consists of 14 residues. Per the germline V gene, CDR1 is MDHEN and CDR2 is SYDVKM. Looking up the rest from reference TRBV28 and TRBJ1-1 gives the full variable domain: DVKVTQSSRYLVKRTGEKVFLECVQDMDHENMFWYRQDPGLGLRLIYFSYDVKMKEKGDIPEGYSVSREKKERFSLILESASTNQTSMYLCASSPSGGEAEAFFGQGTRLTVV.

The chain couples TRBV30 to TRBJ2-5; 12 bases line up with TRBD1. CDR3 length: 15 residues. The V gene end was trimmed by 1 base and the J gene end by 6 bases; junction bases not matched to a gene: 6. Germline CDR1 GTSNPN, CDR2 SVGIG (reference sequence). CDR3 nucleotide sequence: TGTGCCTGGAGTGCCGGGACAGGGGGCATGAAGACCCAGTACTTC. Its protein is CAWSAGTGGMKTQYF.

The chain employs TRBV15 and TRBJ2-7, with a possible D match to TRBD2 (7 bases). Deletions cut 0 bases from V and 6 bases from J, with 12 bases between. This CDR3 is 14 amino acids long. Germline lookup yields CDR1 LNHNV and CDR2 YYDKDF (reference sequence). The CDR3 DNA is TGTGCCACCAGCAGAGATCGCGGGGGCGGCGAGCAGTACTTC. This sequence encodes CATSRDRGGGEQYF.

The chain recombines TRBV15 with TRBJ1-5; D perhaps matches TRBD1 (5 bases). Germline-derived CDR1 and CDR2 are LNHNV and YYDKDF (reference sequence). The CDR3 is 14 residues long. The germline V and J ends were trimmed by 4 bases and 4 bases, with 11 bases remaining between them. CDR3 in amino acids: CATSKSRENQPQHF. CDR3 DNA sequence: TGTGCCACCAGCAAGTCCAGGGAAAATCAGCCCCAGCATTTT.

V is TRBV5-1 and J is TRBJ2-3; 8 bases match TRBD1. Germline V gene sequence: CDR1 SGHRS, CDR2 YFSETQ. The CDR3 totals 15 residues. The junction had 8 bases not matched to a gene; V was cut back by 0 bases and J by 8 bases. The CDR3 nucleotides read TGCGCCAGCAGCTTGGAAGGACAGGGAGCCTTTACGCAGTATTTT. Translated, it gives CASSLEGQGAFTQYF.

V usage is TRBV18 and J usage is TRBJ1-1, with D perhaps TRBD1 (6 bases). V was shortened by 8 bases and J by 2 bases, with 12 bases between the two germline ends. The CDR3 runs to 13 residues. Germline V gives CDR1 KGHSH, CDR2 LQKENI. The CDR3 sequence is CASRRTANTEAFF. The CDR3 coding sequence is TGTGCCAGCCGTAGGACAGCCAACACTGAAGCTTTCTTT. The full variable domain, its missing parts supplied by reference TRBV18 and TRBJ1-1, is NAGVMQNPRHLVRRRGQEARLRCSPMKGHSHVYWYRQLPEEGLKFMVYLQKENIIDESGMPKERFSAEFPKEGPSILRIQQVVRGDSAAYFCASRRTANTEAFFGQGTRLTVV.

The V gene is TRBV27, the J gene TRBJ2-3; TRBD2 aligns across 9 bases. The CDR3 has 15 amino acids. CDR1 is MNHEY and CDR2 is SMNVEV in the germline V gene (reference sequence). Losses at the gene ends were 6 bases for V and 0 bases for J; bases not matched to a gene: 4. The CDR3 sequence is CASRRAGGSTDTQYF. In DNA form, the CDR3 reads TGTGCCAGCAGGAGAGCGGGGGGAAGCACAGATACGCAGTATTTT.

The chain recombines TRBV6-1 with TRBJ2-5; no definite D call. Trimming stripped 7 bases from V and 4 bases from J, with 7 bases between. The germline CDR1 and CDR2 sequences are MNHNS and SASEGT. The CDR3 totals 11 residues. In DNA, the CDR3 is TGTGCCAGCACCCCGGGAGAGACCCAGTACTTC. It encodes CASTPGETQYF.

The chain combines TRBV2 with TRBJ2-7, with 8 positions matching TRBD2. Unmatched junction bases numbered 13, after V lost 6 bases and J lost 3 bases. Looked up from germline, CDR1 is SNHLY and CDR2 is FYNNEI. The CDR3 is 16 residues long. The CDR3 loop is CASSVRGGDGFYEQYF. CDR3 DNA sequence: TGTGCCAGCAGCGTCCGGGGGGGTGACGGCTTCTACGAGCAGTACTTC.